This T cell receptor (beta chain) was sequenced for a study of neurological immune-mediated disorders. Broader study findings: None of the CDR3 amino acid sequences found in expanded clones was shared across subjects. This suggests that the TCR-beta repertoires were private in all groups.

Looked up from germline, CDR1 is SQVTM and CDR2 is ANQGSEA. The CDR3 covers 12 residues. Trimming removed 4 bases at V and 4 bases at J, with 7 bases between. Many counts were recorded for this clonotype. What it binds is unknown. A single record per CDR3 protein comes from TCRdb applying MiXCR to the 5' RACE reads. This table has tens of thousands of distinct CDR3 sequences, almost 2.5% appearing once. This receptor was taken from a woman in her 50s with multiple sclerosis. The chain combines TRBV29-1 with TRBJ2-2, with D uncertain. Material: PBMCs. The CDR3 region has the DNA TGCAGCGTTGCACAGCCCACCGGGGAGCTGTTTTTT. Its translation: CSVAQPTGELFF.